This TCR beta chain was recovered during a study of blood T cell repertoires in COVID-19. Looking at the study overall: From T cells, B-cell-depleted T cells, or PBMCs came the material, which was cDNA or gDNA.

Trimming took 6 bases from V and 8 from J, leaving 12 bases between them. The CDR3 consists of 11 residues. The germline V gene encodes CDR1 DFQATT and CDR2 SNEGSKA (reference sequence). Per the study methods: Nucleated cell counts were estimated from reference gene primer amplification. TCRdb's table, derived via immunoSEQ multiplex PCR, lists solely in-frame clones and lacks some. V, J and clone size reflect that table, while D and trimming were determined from the DNA. The data contain about 150,000 clones, 65% to 90% of them seen just once; the ten biggest clones take up 7.2%. This clonotype originated in a woman aged 45-59 years in a cohort sampled during active or convalescent COVID-19. The rearrangement uses TRBV20-1 and TRBJ2-3, with D possibly TRBD2 on 6 matching bases. The source material was peripheral blood. CDR3 bases: TGCAGTGCACTAGCTGTTGCTACGCAGTATTTT. Amino acid sequence: CSALAVATQYF.